The T cell receptor (beta chain) described here comes from a study of T cell responses to AZD1222 COVID-19 vaccine. General study points: Of the AZD1222 recipients, only five to seven were seropositive at baseline. Dominant CD4 TCR responses targeted spike regions 160-218 and 743-854. Spike-specific TCR depth and breadth grew after two AZD1222 doses.

Worth noting for this clone: Its specificity is unknown.

Recipients boosted at about 4 weeks or about 12 weeks are pooled. Germline-derived CDR1 and CDR2 are SGHTA and FQGNSA. The CDR3 covers 13 residues. V was shortened by 5 bases and J by 1 base, with 7 bases between the two germline ends. TCRdb's table, derived via immunoSEQ multiplex PCR, lists solely in-frame clones and lacks some. The sample has roughly 110,000 clones, about 85% seen once; the top ten hold around 4.5%. This clonotype originated in an adult who received the AZD1222 COVID-19 vaccine. The chain employs TRBV7-2 and TRBJ2-3; D remains ambiguous. This specimen was peripheral blood, taken 28 days after the second AZD1222 dose. The CDR3 sequence: CASSPRGTDTQYF. The CDR3 DNA reads TGTGCCAGCAGCCCCCGGGGCACAGATACGCAGTATTTT.